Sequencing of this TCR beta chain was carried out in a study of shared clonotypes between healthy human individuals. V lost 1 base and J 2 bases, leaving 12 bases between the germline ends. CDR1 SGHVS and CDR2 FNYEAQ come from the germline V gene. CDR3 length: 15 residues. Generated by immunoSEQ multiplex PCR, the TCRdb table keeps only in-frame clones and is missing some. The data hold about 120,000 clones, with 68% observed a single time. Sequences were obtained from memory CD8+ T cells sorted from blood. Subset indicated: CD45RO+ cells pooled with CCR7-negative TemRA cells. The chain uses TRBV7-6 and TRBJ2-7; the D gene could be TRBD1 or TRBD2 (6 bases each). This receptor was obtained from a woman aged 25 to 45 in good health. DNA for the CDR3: TGTGCCAGCAGCTTAGATGCGGGACATACCTACGAGCAGTACTTC. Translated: CASSLDAGHTYEQYF.